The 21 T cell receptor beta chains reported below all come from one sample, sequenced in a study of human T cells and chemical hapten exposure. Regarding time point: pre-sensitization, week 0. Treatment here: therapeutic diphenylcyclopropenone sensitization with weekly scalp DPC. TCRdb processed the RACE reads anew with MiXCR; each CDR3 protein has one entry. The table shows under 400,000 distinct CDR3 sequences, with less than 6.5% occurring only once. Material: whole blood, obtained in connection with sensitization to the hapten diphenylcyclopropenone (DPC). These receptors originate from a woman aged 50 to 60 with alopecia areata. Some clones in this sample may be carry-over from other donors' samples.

The CDR3: CASSTRREGQPQHF. The CDR3 nucleotides are TGTGCCAGCAGTACCCGGAGGGAAGGCCAGCCCCAGCATTTT. The genes are TRBV2 and TRBJ1-5, with D unclear. The CDR3 sequence is 14 residues long. Trimming pared 5 bases from V and 7 bases from J, leaving 15 bases between. Germline V gives CDR1 SNHLY, CDR2 FYNNEI.

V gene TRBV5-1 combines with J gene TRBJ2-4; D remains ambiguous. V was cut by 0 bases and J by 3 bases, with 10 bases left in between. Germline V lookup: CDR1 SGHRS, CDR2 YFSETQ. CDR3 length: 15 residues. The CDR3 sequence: CASSLEAPGKNIQYF. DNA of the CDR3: TGCGCCAGCAGCTTGGAGGCCCCGGGCAAAAACATTCAGTACTTC.

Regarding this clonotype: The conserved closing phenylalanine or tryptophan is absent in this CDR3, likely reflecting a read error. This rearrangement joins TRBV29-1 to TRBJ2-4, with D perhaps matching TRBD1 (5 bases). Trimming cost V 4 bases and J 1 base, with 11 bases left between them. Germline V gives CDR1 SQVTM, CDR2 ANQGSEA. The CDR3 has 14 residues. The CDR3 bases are TGCAGCGTTGTTGGGGCGAGGGCCAAAAACATTCAGTACATC. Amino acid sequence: CSVVGARAKNIQYI.

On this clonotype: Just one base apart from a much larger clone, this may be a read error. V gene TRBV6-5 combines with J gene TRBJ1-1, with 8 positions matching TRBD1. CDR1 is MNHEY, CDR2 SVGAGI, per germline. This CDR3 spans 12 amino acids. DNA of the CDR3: TGTGTCAGCAGAAACGGACAGGGCACAGCTTTCTTT. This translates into CVSRNGQGTAFF.

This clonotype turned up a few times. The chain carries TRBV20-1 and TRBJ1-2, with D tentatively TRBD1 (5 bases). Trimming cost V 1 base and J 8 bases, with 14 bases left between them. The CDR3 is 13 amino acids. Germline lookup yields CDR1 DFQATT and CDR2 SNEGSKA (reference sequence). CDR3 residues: CSARVGAGLGYTF. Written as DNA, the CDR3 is TGCAGTGCTAGAGTAGGGGCAGGGTTAGGCTACACCTTC.

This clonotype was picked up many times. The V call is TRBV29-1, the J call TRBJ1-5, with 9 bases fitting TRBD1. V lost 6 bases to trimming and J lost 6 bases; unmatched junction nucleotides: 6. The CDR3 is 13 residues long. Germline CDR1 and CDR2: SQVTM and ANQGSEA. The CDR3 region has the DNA TGCAGCGTGACAGGGGGACTCTCTCAGCCCCAGCATTTT. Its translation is CSVTGGLSQPQHF.

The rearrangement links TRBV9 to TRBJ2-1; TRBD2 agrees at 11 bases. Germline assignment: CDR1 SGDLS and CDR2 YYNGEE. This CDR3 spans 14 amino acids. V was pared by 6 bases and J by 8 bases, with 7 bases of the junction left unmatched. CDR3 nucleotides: TGTGCCAGCAAGAGTAGCGGGAGGGAGGATGAGCAGTTCTTC. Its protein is CASKSSGREDEQFF.

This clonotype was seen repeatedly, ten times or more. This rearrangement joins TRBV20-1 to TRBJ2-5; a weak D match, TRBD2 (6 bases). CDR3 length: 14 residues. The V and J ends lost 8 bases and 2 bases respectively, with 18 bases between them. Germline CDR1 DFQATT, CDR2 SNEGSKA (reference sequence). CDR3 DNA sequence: TGCAGTCTCTCCCGGGGGAGGTTGCAAGAGACCCAGTACTTC. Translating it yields CSLSRGRLQETQYF.

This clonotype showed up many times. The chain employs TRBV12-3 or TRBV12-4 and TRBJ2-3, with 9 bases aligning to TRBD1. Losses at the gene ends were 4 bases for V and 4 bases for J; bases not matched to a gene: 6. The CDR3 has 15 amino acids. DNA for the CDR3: TGTGCCAGCAGTTGGAACAGGGGGCTCGCAGATACGCAGTATTTT. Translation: CASSWNRGLADTQYF.

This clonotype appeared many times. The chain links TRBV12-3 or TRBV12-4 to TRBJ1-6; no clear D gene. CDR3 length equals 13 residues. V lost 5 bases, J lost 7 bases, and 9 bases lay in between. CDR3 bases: TGTGCCAGCAGTCCCACGTCGAATTCACCCCTCCACTTT. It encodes CASSPTSNSPLHF.

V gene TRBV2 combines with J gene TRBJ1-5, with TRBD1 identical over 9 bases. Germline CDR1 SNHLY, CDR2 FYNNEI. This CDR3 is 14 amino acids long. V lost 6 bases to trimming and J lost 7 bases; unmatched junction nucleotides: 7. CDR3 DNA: TGTGCCAGCAGCACAGGGGGCGCAGAACAGCCCCAGCATTTT. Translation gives CASSTGGAEQPQHF.

The CDR3, as DNA: TGTGCCAGCAGCTTAGGATCTTTGGGGACCACCCACACAGATACGCAGTATTTT. This codes for CASSLGSLGTTHTDTQYF. The V and J genes are TRBV11-2 and TRBJ2-3; tentatively, D is TRBD1 or TRBD2 (5 bases each). The V end was cut by 1 base, the J end by 2 bases, with 19 bases between. Germline CDR1 SGHAT, CDR2 FQNNGV. The CDR3 totals 18 residues.

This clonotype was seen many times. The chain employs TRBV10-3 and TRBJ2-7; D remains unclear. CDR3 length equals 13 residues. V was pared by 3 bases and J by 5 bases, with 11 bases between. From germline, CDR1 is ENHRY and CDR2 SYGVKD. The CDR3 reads CAISDGIGDEQYF. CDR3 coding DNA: TGTGCCATCAGTGATGGTATTGGGGACGAGCAGTACTTC.

This chain's CDR3 is CASSEAVTMNTEAFF. Here the CDR3 DNA reads TGTGCCAGCAGTGAAGCAGTAACCATGAACACTGAAGCTTTCTTT. The chain joins TRBV2 to TRBJ1-1, with D uncertain. Germline V lookup: CDR1 SNHLY, CDR2 FYNNEI. The CDR3 has 15 residues. The V gene lost 0 bases and the J gene lost 0 bases, with 8 bases spanning the gap.

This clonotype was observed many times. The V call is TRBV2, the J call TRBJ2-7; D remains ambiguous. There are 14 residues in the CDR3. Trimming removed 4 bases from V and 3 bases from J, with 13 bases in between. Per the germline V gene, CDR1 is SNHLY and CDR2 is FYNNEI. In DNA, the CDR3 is TGTGCCAGCAGTGCCGGTTTGGGGTACTACGAGCAGTACTTC. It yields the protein CASSAGLGYYEQYF.

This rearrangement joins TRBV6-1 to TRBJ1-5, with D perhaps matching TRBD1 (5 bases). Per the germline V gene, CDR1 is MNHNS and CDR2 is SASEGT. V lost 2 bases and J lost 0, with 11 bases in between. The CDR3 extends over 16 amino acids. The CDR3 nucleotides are TGTGCCAGCAGTGAAAGGGGAGCTTATAGCAATCAGCCCCAGCATTTT. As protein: CASSERGAYSNQPQHF.

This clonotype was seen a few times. The CDR3 sequence is CASSLSPGSSEQYF. Here the CDR3 DNA reads TGTGCCAGCAGTTTAAGCCCGGGTTCGAGCGAGCAGTACTTC. The rearrangement links TRBV27 to TRBJ2-7; D is unclear. The V gene lost 2 bases and the J gene lost 6 bases, with 14 bases spanning the gap. The CDR3 covers 14 residues. Germline V gene lookup returns CDR1 MNHEY and CDR2 SMNVEV (reference sequence).

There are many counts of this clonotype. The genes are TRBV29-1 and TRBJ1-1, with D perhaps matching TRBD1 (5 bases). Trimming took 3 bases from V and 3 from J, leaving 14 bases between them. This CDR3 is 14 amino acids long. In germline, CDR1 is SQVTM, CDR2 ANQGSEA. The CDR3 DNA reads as TGCAGCGTTGATAGCGGGGGTGGCGACACTGAAGCTTTCTTT. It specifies CSVDSGGGDTEAFF.

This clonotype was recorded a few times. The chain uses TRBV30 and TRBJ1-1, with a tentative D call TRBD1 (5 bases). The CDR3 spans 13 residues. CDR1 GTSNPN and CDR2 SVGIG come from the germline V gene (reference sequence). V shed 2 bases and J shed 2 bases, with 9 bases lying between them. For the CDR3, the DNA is TGTGCCTGGAGTAGAACAGGTAACACTGAAGCTTTCTTT. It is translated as CAWSRTGNTEAFF.

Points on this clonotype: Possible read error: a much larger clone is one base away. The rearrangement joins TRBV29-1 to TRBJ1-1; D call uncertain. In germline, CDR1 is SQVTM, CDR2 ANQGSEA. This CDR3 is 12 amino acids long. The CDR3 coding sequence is TGCAGCGTTGACGTCAGTAACACTGAAGCTTTGTTT. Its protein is CSVDVSNTEALF.

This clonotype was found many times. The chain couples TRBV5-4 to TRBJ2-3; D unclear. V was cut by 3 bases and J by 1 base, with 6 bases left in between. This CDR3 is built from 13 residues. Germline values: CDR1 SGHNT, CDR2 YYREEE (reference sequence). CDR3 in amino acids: CASSSDRTDTQYF. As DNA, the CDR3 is TGTGCCAGCAGCTCGGACCGCACAGATACGCAGTATTTT.